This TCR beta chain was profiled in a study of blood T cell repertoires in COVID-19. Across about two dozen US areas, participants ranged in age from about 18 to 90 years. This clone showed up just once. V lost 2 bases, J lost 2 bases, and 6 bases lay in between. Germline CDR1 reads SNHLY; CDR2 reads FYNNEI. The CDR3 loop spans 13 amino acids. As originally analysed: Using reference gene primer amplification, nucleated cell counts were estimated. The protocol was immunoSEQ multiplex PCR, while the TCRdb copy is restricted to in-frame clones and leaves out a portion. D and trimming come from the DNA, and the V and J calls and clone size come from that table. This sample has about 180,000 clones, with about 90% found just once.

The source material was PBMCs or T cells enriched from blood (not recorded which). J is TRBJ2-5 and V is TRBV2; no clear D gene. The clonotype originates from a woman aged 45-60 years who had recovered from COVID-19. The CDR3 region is CASSELLQETQYF. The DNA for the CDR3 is TGTGCCAGCAGTGAATTGCTACAAGAGACCCAGTACTTC.